What follows is one T cell receptor beta chain and its context. Its specificity is not known. The regulatory T cell sort gate was CD4+CD25hiCD127low/negative. Controls came from healthy donors unrelated to patients. Per the germline V gene, CDR1 is MNHEY and CDR2 is SMNVEV (reference sequence). The CDR3 extends over 12 amino acids. V shed 5 bases and J shed 6 bases, with 10 bases lying between them. These data come from a study of B cell selection in AIRE deficiency. Study outcomes and limitations: Approximately 31% of healthy-shared Treg sequences were found among patient Tconv cells. Only 9.3% of approximately 3,700 shared Treg sequences were patient-specific; about 30% healthy-specific.

Per the original methods: Patients' Tregs yielded about 5.65x10^4 distinct TCRbeta sequences; donors' around 8.9x10^4. Libraries were prepared by immunoSEQ multiplex PCR; TCRdb keeps only in-frame clonotypes and omits some of them. V, J and clone size are taken as reported in that table, and D and trimming were inferred from the DNA itself. The repertoire has about 18,000 clones, 90% to 95% of them found once; the top ten carry over 0.8%. Sequencing was done on a sample of CD4+CD25+ Tregs sorted from PBMCs. The chain employs TRBV27 and TRBJ1-1; D call uncertain. This sequence was found in a human donor in good health. The CDR3 reads CASSPPGAEAFF. The DNA for the CDR3 is TGTGCCAGCAGTCCGCCAGGCGCTGAAGCTTTCTTT.